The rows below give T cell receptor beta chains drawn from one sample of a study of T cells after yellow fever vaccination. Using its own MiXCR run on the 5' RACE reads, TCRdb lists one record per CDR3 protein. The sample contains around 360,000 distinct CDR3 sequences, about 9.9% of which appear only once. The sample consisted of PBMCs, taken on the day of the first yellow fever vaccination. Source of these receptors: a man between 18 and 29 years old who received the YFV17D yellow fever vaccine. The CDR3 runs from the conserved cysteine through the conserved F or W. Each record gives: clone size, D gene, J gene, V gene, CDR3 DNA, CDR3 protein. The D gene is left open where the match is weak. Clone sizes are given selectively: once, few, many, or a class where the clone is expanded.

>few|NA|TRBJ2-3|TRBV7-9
TGTGCCAGCAGCCGTGGACTATTAACAGATACGCAGTATTTT
CASSRGLLTDTQYF
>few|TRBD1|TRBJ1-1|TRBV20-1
TGCAGTGCTTCAAAGGGGGCACAGGACACTGAAGCTTTCTTT
CSASKGAQDTEAFF
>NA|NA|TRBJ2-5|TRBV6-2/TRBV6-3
TGTGCCAGCAGTCCTGACTCGGTGACCCAGTACTTC
CASSPDSVTQYF
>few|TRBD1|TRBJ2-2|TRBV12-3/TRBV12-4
TGTGCCAGCACTTGGGCCGGGACAGCGAACACCGGGGAGCTGTTTTTT
CASTWAGTANTGELFF
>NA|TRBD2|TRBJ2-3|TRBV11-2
TGTACCAGCAGTTTTTCCTACGGACTAGCAGCTGGCACAGATACGCAGTATTTT
CTSSFSYGLAAGTDTQYF
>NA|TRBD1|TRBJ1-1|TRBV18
TGTGCCAGCTCACAACAGGGGATGGGTGAAGCTTTCTTT
CASSQQGMGEAFF
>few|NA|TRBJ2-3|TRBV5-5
TGTGCCAGCACGACTAGTACAGATACGCAGTATTTT
CASTTSTDTQYF
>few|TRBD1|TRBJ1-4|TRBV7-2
TGTGCCAGCAGCTATTATGGACAGGGCAGGACTGAAAAACTGTTTTTT
CASSYYGQGRTEKLFF
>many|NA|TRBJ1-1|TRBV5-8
TGTGCCAGCAGCCTGCTGGGGGTGGGGACTGAAGCTTTCTTT
CASSLLGVGTEAFF
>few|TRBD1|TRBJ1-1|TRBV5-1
TGCGCCAGCAGCCCTCCTAGACAGGGAGCCAATGAAGCTTTCTTT
CASSPPRQGANEAFF